The 28 T cell receptor beta chains below come from one sample, sequenced in a study of blood T cells in healthy people across ages. The use of a sample-barcoded 5' primer and a J-beta primer mix characterized a second PCR of about 7 to 12 cycles. TCRdb re-derived calls from the 5' RACE reads in MiXCR, one entry per CDR3 protein. The sample lists over 1,500,000 distinct CDR3 sequences; 35% to 50% were seen once. The specimen sequenced was blood. These receptor sequences come from a human donor in good health.

This clonotype was seen repeatedly, ten times or more. This chain uses TRBV28 with TRBJ1-2, with D maybe TRBD1 (6 bases). V was clipped by 7 bases and J by 5 bases, with 14 bases between them. CDR3 length: 13 amino acids. Germline CDR1 MDHEN, CDR2 SYDVKM. In DNA form, the CDR3 reads TGTGCCAGCACCGACGAGGGGGAGTATGGCTACACCTTC. This encodes CASTDEGEYGYTF.

Details on this clonotype: Mismatch with germline at one junction end may stem from a read error. The chain is built from TRBV10-2 and TRBJ2-5, with TRBD2 identical over 10 bases. This CDR3 contains 15 residues. Germline lookup yields CDR1 WSHSY and CDR2 SAAADI. The CDR3 bases are TGCGCCGGCAGATTCAGGCTAGCGGGGGTCGAGACCCAGTACTTC. As protein: CAGRFRLAGVETQYF.

The chain uses TRBV4-3 and TRBJ1-2, with 7 bases that match TRBD1. Germline V CDR1 and CDR2: LGHNA, YSLEER. This CDR3 is built from 16 residues. V dropped 5 bases and J dropped 4; count of bases not matched to a gene: 13. The CDR3 region is CASSALQGTFIYGYTF. The CDR3 coding sequence is TGCGCCAGCAGCGCCCTACAGGGGACGTTTATCTATGGCTACACCTTC.

To note about this clonotype: One end of the junction is discordant with germline, which a read error may explain. This chain links TRBV9 with TRBJ2-4; 7 positions match TRBD2. Judging by the DNA end, TRBJ2-7 fits better; the J call may be wrong. Germline V CDR1 and CDR2: SGDLS, YYNGEE. This CDR3 is built from 14 residues. The DNA for the CDR3 is TGTGCCAGCAGCCCGAGCGGGACCTCCTGCGAGCAGTACTTC. This sequence encodes CASSPSGTSCEQYF.

This clonotype was counted at least ten times. V usage is TRBV12-3 or TRBV12-4 and J usage is TRBJ1-2, with D maybe TRBD1 (5 bases). V dropped 3 bases and J dropped 7 bases, with 12 bases sitting between them. The CDR3 has 13 amino acids. CDR3 sequence reads: CASSFGGAGGYTF. The DNA for the CDR3 is TGTGCCAGCAGTTTTGGGGGTGCGGGTGGCTACACCTTC.

This chain's CDR3 is CASSFSGTHSTDTQYF. CDR3 coding DNA: TGTGCCAGCAGCTTTAGCGGGACCCATAGCACAGATACGCAGTATTTT. The chain is built from TRBV5-6 and TRBJ2-3; 8 positions agree with TRBD2. CDR1 is SGHDT and CDR2 is YYEEEE in the germline V gene. This CDR3 is built from 16 residues. The J segment lost 0 bases and the V segment lost 2 bases, leaving 5 bases of the junction unmatched.

This clonotype was seen a handful of times. The J gene is TRBJ2-1, the V gene TRBV20-1; 10 positions agree with TRBD2. The V segment lost 1 base and the J segment 9 bases; nucleotides outside the gene matches: 6. CDR3 length: 14 amino acids. Germline V gives CDR1 DFQATT, CDR2 SNEGSKA (reference sequence). CDR3 nucleotide sequence: TGCAGTGCTAGAGCCGGGACTAGCGTTATTGAGCAGTTCTTC. Translation gives CSARAGTSVIEQFF.

The chain combines TRBV20-1 with TRBJ2-5, with D possibly being TRBD1 (5 bases). This CDR3 has 14 amino acids. Trimming pared 2 bases from V and 4 bases from J, leaving 14 bases between. The germline gives CDR1 DFQATT, CDR2 SNEGSKA (reference sequence). CDR3 nucleotides: TGCAGTGCTAGATGGGGCGGCGTGGGAGAGACCCAGTACTTC. This codes for CSARWGGVGETQYF.

V and J are TRBV29-1 and TRBJ2-7; unclear D gene. V was shortened by 1 base and J by 7 bases, with 8 bases between the two germline ends. The CDR3 runs to 11 residues. Germline V gene data show CDR1 as SQVTM and CDR2 as ANQGSEA. DNA for the CDR3: TGCAGCGTTGAAGTTGTGGGGGAGCAGTACTTC. Its translation: CSVEVVGEQYF.

Concerning this clonotype: Possible read error: a much larger clone is one base away. The chain carries TRBV29-1 and TRBJ2-7; either TRBD1 or TRBD2 may supply D (5 bases each). The germline gives CDR1 SQVTM, CDR2 ANQGSEA. V was trimmed by 5 bases and J by 1 base, leaving 15 bases between them. The CDR3 contains 14 residues. The CDR3 nucleotides read TGCAGCGTTAAAGTCGGGACGGCATCCTACGAGCAGTACTTC. Its translation is CSVKVGTASYEQYF.

To note about this clonotype: A read error may be the cause here, since a much bigger clone is one base away. CDR3 in DNA: TGCAGTACTAGAGTGTCAACCGCTAATCAGCCCCAGCATTTT. It encodes CSTRVSTANQPQHF. J is TRBJ1-5 and V is TRBV20-1; D call uncertain. Germline-derived CDR1 and CDR2 are DFQATT and SNEGSKA (reference sequence). There are 14 residues in the CDR3.

This clonotype was seen only a few times. The V call is TRBV11-2, the J call TRBJ2-5, with TRBD2 identical over 7 bases. CDR3 length equals 16 residues. Per the germline V gene, CDR1 is SGHAT and CDR2 is FQNNGV. The trim removed 1 base at V and 0 bases at J, leaving 5 bases unmatched. Here the CDR3 DNA reads TGTGCCAGCAGCTTAGTGATGGCGGGGGACCAAGAGACCCAGTACTTC. Protein product: CASSLVMAGDQETQYF.

This clonotype occurred a few times. This chain connects TRBV11-2 to TRBJ2-1, with D perhaps matching TRBD2 (5 bases). CDR1 is SGHAT, CDR2 FQNNGV, per germline. The ends were cut back, 0 bases at V and 3 bases at J, with 12 bases in the middle. This CDR3 has 16 residues. CDR3 protein: CASSLDPDSFYNEQFF. The CDR3 DNA reads as TGTGCCAGCAGCTTAGATCCGGACTCGTTCTACAATGAGCAGTTCTTC.

CDR3 in DNA: TGCAGTGCTAGAGCGTTCGAGAACATTCAGTACTTC. It is translated as CSARAFENIQYF. The chain carries TRBV20-1 and TRBJ2-4; D not resolved. V lost 1 base and J lost 7, with 8 bases in between. This CDR3 contains 12 residues. Germline loops: CDR1 DFQATT, CDR2 SNEGSKA (reference sequence).

This clonotype came up a few times. This chain connects TRBV27 to TRBJ1-1, with 8 positions matching TRBD1. Trimming removed 5 bases from V and 0 bases from J; junction bases left unmatched: 5. The length of the CDR3 is 15 residues. Germline V gene lookup returns CDR1 MNHEY and CDR2 SMNVEV (reference sequence). As DNA, the CDR3 is TGTGCCAGCAGTGCTGCAGGGGGCATGAACACTGAAGCTTTCTTT. Residues: CASSAAGGMNTEAFF.

The chain has TRBV7-2 and TRBJ2-1; D uncertain. TRBJ2-7 explains the end of the DNA better; the J call may be wrong. CDR3 length equals 16 residues. Germline V gene lookup returns CDR1 SGHTA and CDR2 FQGNSA. For the CDR3, the DNA is TGTGCCAGCAGCCCCCCGGACCACTATTCCTACAATGAGCAGTACTTC. It translates to CASSPPDHYSYNEQYF.

Only one count was recorded for this clonotype. Lacking the conserved final phenylalanine or tryptophan, this CDR3 likely reflects a read error. The rearrangement joins TRBV24-1 to TRBJ2-2; D not certain. The CDR3 is 13 amino acids. The germline V and J ends were trimmed by 5 bases and 7 bases, with 10 bases remaining between them. The germline gives CDR1 KGHDR, CDR2 SFDVKD. The CDR3 nucleotides are TGTGCCACCAGTGGCCGGGTCCACGGGGAGCTGTTTGTT. It translates to CATSGRVHGELFV.

Worth noting for this clonotype: One junction end does not reproduce the germline sequence, and a read error may be involved. The chain has TRBV6-6 and TRBJ1-4; D unresolved. From germline, CDR1 is MNHNY and CDR2 SVGAGI (reference sequence). This CDR3 region has 14 residues. The CDR3 here is CASSYSTRREKLFF. The CDR3 DNA sequence: TGTGCCAGCAGCTACTCGACGAGACGGGAAAAACTGTTTTTT.

This clonotype was recorded many times. This chain connects TRBV29-1 to TRBJ2-1, with TRBD1 matching over 8 bases. Germline V gene data show CDR1 as SQVTM and CDR2 as ANQGSEA. V lost 7 bases and J lost 11; bases outside the gene matches: 10. The CDR3 spans 12 residues. CDR3 in amino acids: CSGRLGQDKQFF. Written as DNA, the CDR3 is TGCAGCGGACGCCTGGGACAGGATAAGCAGTTCTTC.

CDR3 protein: CASSISMDRVDNEQYF. In DNA, the CDR3 is TGTGCCAGCAGCATTTCTATGGACAGGGTAGACAATGAGCAGTACTTC. This chain links TRBV11-2 with TRBJ2-5, with 8 bases lining up with TRBD1. The trim removed 5 bases at V and 11 bases at J, leaving 19 bases unmatched. Germline-derived CDR1 and CDR2 are SGHAT and FQNNGV. There are 16 residues in the CDR3. The full variable domain, with the rest looked up from reference TRBV11-2 and TRBJ2-5, is EAGVAQSPRYKIIEKRQSVAFWCNPISGHATLYWYQQILGQGPKLLIQFQNNGVVDDSQLPKDRFSAERLKGVDSTLKIQPAKLEDSAVYLCASSISMDRVDNEQYFGPGTRLLVL.

The genes are TRBV29-1 and TRBJ2-7, with D possibly being TRBD1 (5 bases). CDR1 is SQVTM and CDR2 is ANQGSEA in the germline V gene. This CDR3 contains 11 residues. The V and J ends lost 7 bases and 4 bases respectively, with 11 bases between them. DNA for the CDR3: TGCAGCGCGCTTGCAGGGTACGAGCAGTACTTC. Protein sequence: CSALAGYEQYF.

The chain joins TRBV4-3 to TRBJ2-3, with D possibly matching TRBD2 (5 bases). V was pared by 0 bases and J by 0 bases, with 13 bases between. The CDR3 contains 17 residues. Germline V gives CDR1 LGHNA, CDR2 YSLEER. The CDR3 DNA sequence: TGCGCCAGCAGCCAAGATTCGAGCGGAACAAGCACAGATACGCAGTATTTT. Translation gives CASSQDSSGTSTDTQYF.

This clonotype was seen only a few times. The V call is TRBV4-1, the J call TRBJ2-3; 10 positions match TRBD2. The CDR3 has 17 residues. Germline V gives CDR1 MGHRA, CDR2 YSYEKL. The trim removed 4 bases at V and 5 bases at J, leaving 12 bases unmatched. The CDR3 is CASSPRLTSGTEDTQYF. The CDR3 nucleotides are TGCGCCAGCAGCCCGAGGCTCACTAGCGGGACTGAAGATACGCAGTATTTT.

This chain uses TRBV4-3 with TRBJ1-1; no definite D call. CDR1 is LGHNA and CDR2 is YSLEER in the germline V gene. The CDR3 is 13 residues long. Trimming pared 3 bases from V and 3 bases from J, leaving 8 bases between. CDR3: CASSQRVYTEAFF. In DNA, the CDR3 is TGCGCCAGCAGCCAGAGGGTATACACTGAAGCTTTCTTT.

The chain carries TRBV15 and TRBJ1-4; possibly TRBD1 for D (5 bases). The CDR3 has 15 amino acids. Germline CDR1 and CDR2: LNHNV and YYDKDF (reference sequence). CDR3 sequence: CVSRRAGGLGEKLFF. The CDR3 DNA follows: TGTGTCAGCCGCCGGGCGGGGGGATTGGGTGAAAAACTGTTTTTT. The whole variable domain, filled in from reference TRBV15 and TRBJ1-4, reads DAMVIQNPRYQVTQFGKPVTLSCSQTLNHNVMYWYQQKSSQAPKLLFHYYDKDFNNEADTPDNFQSRRPNTSFCFLDIRSPGLGDTAMYLCVSRRAGGLGEKLFFGSGTQLSVL.

Points on this clonotype: Mismatch with germline at one junction end may stem from a read error. The chain recombines TRBV4-1 with TRBJ2-7, with 8 nucleotides matching TRBD2. The J call is doubtful: the DNA matches TRBJ2-5 better. CDR3 size: 13 residues. Per the germline V gene, CDR1 is MGHRA and CDR2 is YSYEKL. The CDR3 DNA sequence: TGCGCCGGCAGCCGAGCGGGGGTGGAGACCCAGTACTTC. Its protein product is CAGSRAGVETQYF.

The chain couples TRBV6-2 or TRBV6-3 to TRBJ2-2; tentatively, D is TRBD1 (6 bases). CDR1 is MNHEY and CDR2 is SVGEGT in the germline V gene. CDR3 length: 17 residues. Deletions cut 2 bases from V and 2 bases from J, with 15 bases between. This CDR3 is CASSYEFAGANTGELFF. The CDR3 bases are TGTGCCAGCAGTTACGAGTTTGCAGGGGCCAACACCGGGGAGCTGTTTTTT.

This chain connects TRBV29-1 to TRBJ2-5, with 10 bases matching TRBD1. Trimming at V came to 3 bases and at J to 5 bases, leaving 6 bases not matched to a gene. In germline, CDR1 is SQVTM, CDR2 ANQGSEA. The CDR3 runs to 14 residues. The CDR3 reads CSVDPTGGPETQYF. In nucleotides, the CDR3 is TGCAGCGTTGACCCGACAGGGGGCCCGGAGACCCAGTACTTC.